Following are 7 T cell receptor beta chains from one sample sequenced in a study of early T cells in non-severe SARS-CoV-2 infection. TCRdb analysed the 5' RACE reads with MiXCR anew, one entry per CDR3 protein. Of roughly 70,000 distinct CDR3 sequences in the sample, roughly 21% were seen once. The source was whole blood, collected at baseline. The receptor set was obtained from an adult who was a healthcare worker with PCR-confirmed SARS-CoV-2 infection or an uninfected control (not recorded which).

The chain is built from TRBV18 and TRBJ2-3, with D tentatively TRBD2 (5 bases). Germline loops: CDR1 KGHSH, CDR2 LQKENI. Between the trimmed V and J ends, which lost 2 bases and 2 bases, there was a span of 11 bases. This CDR3 has 15 residues. CDR3 DNA: TGTGCCAGCTCACCATTCCGAGACTACACAGATACGCAGTATTTT. It translates to CASSPFRDYTDTQYF.

This clonotype was detected a few times. V gene TRBV13 combines with J gene TRBJ1-1; TRBD1 matches 8 bases. The CDR3 loop spans 13 amino acids. Germline CDR1 PRHDT, CDR2 FYEKMQ (reference sequence). The V segment lost 5 bases and the J segment 10 bases; nucleotides outside the gene matches: 9. The CDR3 sequence is CASSRTGLMRAFF. The CDR3 DNA follows: TGTGCCAGCAGCCGGACAGGGTTAATGCGAGCTTTCTTT.

The rearrangement joins TRBV3-1 to TRBJ1-2; D gene uncertain. This CDR3 spans 13 amino acids. CDR1 is LGHDT, CDR2 YNNKEL, per germline (reference sequence). Trimming cost V 4 bases and J 3 bases, with 9 bases left between them. The CDR3 nucleotides read TGTGCCAGCAGCCCGTCCCGGGACTATGGCTACACCTTC. Translation: CASSPSRDYGYTF.

This chain's CDR3 is CSARDLLAVSTDTQYF. In DNA, the CDR3 is TGCAGTGCTAGAGATCTGCTAGCGGTTAGCACAGATACGCAGTATTTT. The chain combines TRBV20-1 with TRBJ2-3; 7 bases line up with TRBD2. V lost 0 bases, J lost 0 bases, and 6 bases stayed unmatched. CDR3 length equals 16 residues. Germline CDR1 is DFQATT and CDR2 is SNEGSKA (reference sequence).

The V gene is TRBV7-8, the J gene TRBJ2-7; D is undetermined. CDR3 size: 14 residues. Trimming took 1 base from V and 2 from J, leaving 9 bases between them. Germline lookup yields CDR1 SGHVS and CDR2 FQNEAQ. This CDR3 reads CASSLGMETYEQYF. The CDR3 nucleotides are TGTGCCAGCAGCTTAGGTATGGAAACCTACGAGCAGTACTTC.

The rearrangement joins TRBV5-1 to TRBJ1-1; the D is unclear. The CDR3 has 15 residues. Deletions cut 5 bases from V and 1 base from J, with 15 bases between. Germline CDR1 is SGHRS and CDR2 is YFSETQ. CDR3 in DNA: TGCGCCAGCAGTTTTGACGGATTGGGGAACACTGAAGCTTTCTTT. Encoded protein: CASSFDGLGNTEAFF. The variable domain in full, completed from reference TRBV5-1 and TRBJ1-1, reads KAGVTQTPRYLIKTRGQQVTLSCSPISGHRSVSWYQQTPGQGLQFLFEYFSETQRNKGNFPGRFSGRQFSNSRSEMNVSTLELGDSALYLCASSFDGLGNTEAFFGQGTRLTVV.

The sample holds a few counts of this clonotype. The J gene is TRBJ2-7, the V gene TRBV11-1; 7 bases map to TRBD1. V shed 5 bases and J 6 bases; nucleotides not matched to a gene: 4. The CDR3 covers 12 residues. Germline lookup yields CDR1 SGHAT and CDR2 FQDESV (reference sequence). This CDR3 is CASSLTGFEQYF. The CDR3 DNA reads as TGTGCCAGCAGCCTGACAGGGTTCGAGCAGTACTTC.